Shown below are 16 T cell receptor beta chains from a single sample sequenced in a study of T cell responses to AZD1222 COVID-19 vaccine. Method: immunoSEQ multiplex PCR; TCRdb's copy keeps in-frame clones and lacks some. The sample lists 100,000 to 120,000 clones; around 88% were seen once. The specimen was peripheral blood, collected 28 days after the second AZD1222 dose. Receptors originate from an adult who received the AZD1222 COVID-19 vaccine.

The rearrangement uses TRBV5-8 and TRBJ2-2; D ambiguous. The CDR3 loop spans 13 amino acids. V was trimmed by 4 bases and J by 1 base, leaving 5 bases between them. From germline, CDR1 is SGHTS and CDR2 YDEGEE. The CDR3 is CASSEKNTGELFF. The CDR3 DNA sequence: TGTGCCAGCAGCGAGAAGAACACCGGGGAGCTGTTTTTT.

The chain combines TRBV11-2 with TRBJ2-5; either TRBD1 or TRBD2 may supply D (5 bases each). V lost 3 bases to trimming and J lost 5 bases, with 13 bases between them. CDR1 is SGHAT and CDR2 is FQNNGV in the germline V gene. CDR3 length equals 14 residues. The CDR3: CASSFGTSSETQYF. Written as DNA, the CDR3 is TGTGCCAGCAGCTTCGGGACCTCCTCCGAGACCCAGTACTTC.

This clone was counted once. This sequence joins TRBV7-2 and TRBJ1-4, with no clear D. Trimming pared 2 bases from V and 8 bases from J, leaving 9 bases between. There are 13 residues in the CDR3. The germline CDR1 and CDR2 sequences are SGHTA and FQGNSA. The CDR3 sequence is CASSLSGGEKLFF. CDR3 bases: TGTGCCAGCAGCTTATCGGGAGGCGAAAAACTGTTTTTT. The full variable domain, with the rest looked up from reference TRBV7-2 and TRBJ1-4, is GAGVSQSPSNKVTEKGKDVELRCDPISGHTALYWYRQSLGQGLEFLIYFQGNSAPDKSGLPSDRFSAERTGGSVSTLTIQRTQQEDSAVYLCASSLSGGEKLFFGSGTQLSVL.

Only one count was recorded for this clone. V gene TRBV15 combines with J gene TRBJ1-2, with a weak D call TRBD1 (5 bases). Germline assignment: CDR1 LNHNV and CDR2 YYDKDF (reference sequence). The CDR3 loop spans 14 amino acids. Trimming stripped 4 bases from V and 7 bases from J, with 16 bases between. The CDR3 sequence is CATSKDGQGGGYTF. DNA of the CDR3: TGTGCCACCAGCAAGGACGGGCAGGGAGGTGGCTACACCTTC.

CDR3 region: CASSVETGHSYEQYF. DNA of the CDR3: TGTGCCAGCAGCGTAGAGACAGGGCACTCCTACGAGCAGTACTTC. J is TRBJ2-7 and V is TRBV9, with 7 bases identical to TRBD1. V was clipped by 0 bases and J by 0 bases; unmatched bases: 3. Germline V gene sequence: CDR1 SGDLS, CDR2 YYNGEE. The CDR3 has 15 amino acids.

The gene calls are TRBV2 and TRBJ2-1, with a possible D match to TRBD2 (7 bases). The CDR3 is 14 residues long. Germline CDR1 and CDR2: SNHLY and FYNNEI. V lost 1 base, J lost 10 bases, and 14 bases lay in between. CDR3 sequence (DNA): TGTGCCAGCAGTGAAGTAGGGGGGAGGGACGAGCAGTTCTTC. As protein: CASSEVGGRDEQFF.

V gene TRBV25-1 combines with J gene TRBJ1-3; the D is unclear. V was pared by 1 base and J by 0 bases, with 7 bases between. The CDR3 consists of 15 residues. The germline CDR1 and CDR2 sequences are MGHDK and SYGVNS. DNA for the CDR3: TGTGCCAGCAGTGAATCCCCCGCCTCTGGAAACACCATATATTTT. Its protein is CASSESPASGNTIYF. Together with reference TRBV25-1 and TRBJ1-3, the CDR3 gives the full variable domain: EADIYQTPRYLVIGTGKKITLECSQTMGHDKMYWYQQDPGMELHLIHYSYGVNSTEKGDLSSESTVSRIRTEHFPLTLESARPSHTSQYLCASSESPASGNTIYFGEGSWLTVV.

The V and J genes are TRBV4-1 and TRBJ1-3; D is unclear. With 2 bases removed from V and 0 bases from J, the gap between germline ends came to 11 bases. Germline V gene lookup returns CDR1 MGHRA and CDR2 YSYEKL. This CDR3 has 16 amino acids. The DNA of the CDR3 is TGCGCCAGCAGCCAAAATCTGGGGTCCTCTGGAAACACCATATATTTT. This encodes CASSQNLGSSGNTIYF.

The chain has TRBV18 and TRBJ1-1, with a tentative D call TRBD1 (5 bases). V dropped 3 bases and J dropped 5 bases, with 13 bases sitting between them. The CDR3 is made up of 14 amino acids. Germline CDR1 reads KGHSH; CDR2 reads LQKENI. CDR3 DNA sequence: TGTGCCAGCTCACCGACCCTGACAGAAACTGAAGCTTTCTTT. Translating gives CASSPTLTETEAFF.

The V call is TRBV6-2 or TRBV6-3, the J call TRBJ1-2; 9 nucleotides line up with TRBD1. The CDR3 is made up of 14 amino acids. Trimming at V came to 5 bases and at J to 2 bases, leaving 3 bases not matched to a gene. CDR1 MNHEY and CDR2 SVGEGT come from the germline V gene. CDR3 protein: CASSRTGENYGYTF. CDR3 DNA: TGTGCCAGCAGTAGGACAGGGGAGAACTATGGCTACACCTTC.

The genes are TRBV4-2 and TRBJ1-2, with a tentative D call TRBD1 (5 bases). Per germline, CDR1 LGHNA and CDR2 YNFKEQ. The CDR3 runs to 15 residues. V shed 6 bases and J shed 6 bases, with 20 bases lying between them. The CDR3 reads CASRSLQGSDHGYTF. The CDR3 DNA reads TGTGCCAGCAGGAGCCTTCAGGGTAGTGATCATGGCTACACCTTC.

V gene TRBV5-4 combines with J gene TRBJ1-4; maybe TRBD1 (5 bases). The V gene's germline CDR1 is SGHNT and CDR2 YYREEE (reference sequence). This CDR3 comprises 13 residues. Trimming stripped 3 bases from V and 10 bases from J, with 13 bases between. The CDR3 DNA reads TGTGCCAGCAGCTACGGGACGGACGGAAAACTGTTTTTT. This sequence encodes CASSYGTDGKLFF.

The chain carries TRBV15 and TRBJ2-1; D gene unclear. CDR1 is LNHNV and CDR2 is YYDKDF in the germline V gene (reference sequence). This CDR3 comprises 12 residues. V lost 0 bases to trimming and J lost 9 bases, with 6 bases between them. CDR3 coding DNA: TGTGCCACCAGCAGAGATTCAGGTGAGCAGTTCTTC. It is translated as CATSRDSGEQFF.

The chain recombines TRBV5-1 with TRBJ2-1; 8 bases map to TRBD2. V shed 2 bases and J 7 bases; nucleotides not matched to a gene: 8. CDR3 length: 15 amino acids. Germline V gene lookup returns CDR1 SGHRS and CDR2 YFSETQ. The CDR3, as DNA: TGCGCCAGCAGCTTAAGTGTGGCGGGGGGTAATGAGCAGTTCTTC. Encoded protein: CASSLSVAGGNEQFF.

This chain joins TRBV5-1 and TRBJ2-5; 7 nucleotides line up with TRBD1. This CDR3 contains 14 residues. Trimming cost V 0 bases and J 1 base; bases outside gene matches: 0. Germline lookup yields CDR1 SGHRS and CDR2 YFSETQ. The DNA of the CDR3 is TGCGCCAGCAGCTTGGGACAGGGCCAAGAGACCCAGTACTTC. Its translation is CASSLGQGQETQYF.

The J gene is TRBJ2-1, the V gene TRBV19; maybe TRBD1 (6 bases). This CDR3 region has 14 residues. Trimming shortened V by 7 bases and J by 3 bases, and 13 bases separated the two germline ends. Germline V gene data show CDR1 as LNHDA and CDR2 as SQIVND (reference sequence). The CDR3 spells CASKQGTGYNEQFF. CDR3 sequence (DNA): TGTGCCAGTAAACAGGGAACCGGCTACAATGAGCAGTTCTTC.